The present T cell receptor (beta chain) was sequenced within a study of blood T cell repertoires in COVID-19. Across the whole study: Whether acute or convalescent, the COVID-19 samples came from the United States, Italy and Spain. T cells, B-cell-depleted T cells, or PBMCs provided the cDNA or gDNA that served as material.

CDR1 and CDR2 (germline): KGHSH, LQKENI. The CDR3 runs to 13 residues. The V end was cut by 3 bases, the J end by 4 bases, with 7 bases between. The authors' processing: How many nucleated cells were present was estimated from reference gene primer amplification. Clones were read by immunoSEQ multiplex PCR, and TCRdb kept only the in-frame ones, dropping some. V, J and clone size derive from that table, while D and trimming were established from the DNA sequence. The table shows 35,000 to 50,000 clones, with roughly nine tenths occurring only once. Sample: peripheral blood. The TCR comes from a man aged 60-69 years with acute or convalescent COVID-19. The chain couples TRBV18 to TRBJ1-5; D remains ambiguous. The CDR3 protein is CASSPLENQPQHF. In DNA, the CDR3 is TGTGCCAGCTCACCCCTCGAGAATCAGCCCCAGCATTTT.